The clone carrying this TCR beta chain has just a few counts. A sample-barcoded 5' primer and a J-beta primer mix were used in a second PCR of roughly 7 to 11 cycles. TCRdb ran MiXCR on the 5' RACE reads and lists one entry per CDR3 protein. The table has 1.5 million to 2 million distinct CDR3 sequences, around 50% seen once; the top ten hold 2% to 2.5%. The sample belongs to a study of blood T cells in healthy people across ages. Donors ranged from about 6 to 90 years old and were healthy Caucasians in Russia. Whenever a sample was processed, at least 7 million PBMCs were isolated. The CDR3 consists of 15 residues. Looked up from germline, CDR1 is MNHNY and CDR2 is SVGAGI (reference sequence). V shed 2 bases and J shed 2 bases, with 13 bases lying between them.

The material sequenced was blood. This sequence joins TRBV6-6 and TRBJ2-7, with a possible D match to TRBD2 (5 bases). The source is a woman aged 40 to 50 in good health. CDR3 in amino acids: CASSYPHGGPYEQYF. The CDR3 region has the DNA TGTGCCAGCAGTTACCCCCATGGCGGGCCCTACGAGCAGTACTTC.